The next 3 T cell receptor beta chains were all read from a single sample in a study of monozygotic twins with inflammatory bowel disease. TCRdb reanalyzed the 5' RACE reads, giving one entry per CDR3 protein sequence and no DNA. The sample totals about 300,000 distinct CDR3 sequences; its top ten clones hold roughly 5.2%. The sample taken for sequencing was blood. These receptors were collected from a human donor with ulcerative colitis or Crohn's disease, or a healthy co-twin of an affected twin (not recorded which).

J is TRBJ1-2 and V is TRBV7-8; TCRdb outputs TRBD1, but without DNA this stays unchecked. Germline V gene lookup returns CDR1 SGHVS and CDR2 FQNEAQ. The CDR3 is made up of 17 amino acids. Here the CDR3 reads CASSLGTLRGIPDGYTF.

The V gene is TRBV25-1, the J gene TRBJ1-6; TCRdb's D call, TRBD1, is unchecked because there is no DNA. Germline-derived CDR1 and CDR2 are MGHDK and SYGVNS. The CDR3 consists of 15 residues. The CDR3 loop reads CASSADSGYGSPLHF.

The chain carries TRBV6-1 and TRBJ2-4; TCRdb selects TRBD1, and the lack of DNA leaves this call unchecked. This CDR3 comprises 15 residues. Germline loops: CDR1 MNHNS, CDR2 SASEGT. CDR3 sequence: CASSELEGAKNIQYF.